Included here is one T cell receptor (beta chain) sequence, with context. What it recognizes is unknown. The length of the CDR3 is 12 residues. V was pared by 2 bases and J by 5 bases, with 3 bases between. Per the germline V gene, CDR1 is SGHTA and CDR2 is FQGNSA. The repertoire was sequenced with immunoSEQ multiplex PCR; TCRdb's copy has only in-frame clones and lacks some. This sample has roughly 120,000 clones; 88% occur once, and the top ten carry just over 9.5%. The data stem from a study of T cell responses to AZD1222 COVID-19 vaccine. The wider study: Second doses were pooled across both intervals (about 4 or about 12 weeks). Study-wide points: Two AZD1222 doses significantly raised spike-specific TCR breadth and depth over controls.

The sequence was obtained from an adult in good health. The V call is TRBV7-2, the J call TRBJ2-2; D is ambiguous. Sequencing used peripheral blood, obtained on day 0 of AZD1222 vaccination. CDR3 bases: TGTGCCAGCAGCTTACAAACCGGGGAGCTGTTTTTT. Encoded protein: CASSLQTGELFF.